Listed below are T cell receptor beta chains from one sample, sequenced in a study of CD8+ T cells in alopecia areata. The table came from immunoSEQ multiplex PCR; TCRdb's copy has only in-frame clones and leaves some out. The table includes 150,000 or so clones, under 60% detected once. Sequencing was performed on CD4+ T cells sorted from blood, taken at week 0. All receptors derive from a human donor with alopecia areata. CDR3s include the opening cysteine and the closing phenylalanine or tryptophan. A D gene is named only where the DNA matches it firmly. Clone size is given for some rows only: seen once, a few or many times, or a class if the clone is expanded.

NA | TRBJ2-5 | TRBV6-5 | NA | CASKPMGRWQETQYF | TGTGCCAGTAAGCCTATGGGGAGGTGGCAAGAGACCCAGTACTTC
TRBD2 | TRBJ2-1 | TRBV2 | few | CASRAGTSGGSSYNEQFF | TGTGCCAGCAGAGCCGGGACTAGCGGGGGCAGCTCCTACAATGAGCAGTTCTTC
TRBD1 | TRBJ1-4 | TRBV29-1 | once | CSPWTGTEKLFF | TGCAGCCCATGGACAGGGACCGAAAAACTGTTTTTT
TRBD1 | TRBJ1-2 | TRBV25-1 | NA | CASSDRDRAVGYTF | TGTGCCAGCAGTGACCGGGACAGGGCTGTTGGCTACACCTTC
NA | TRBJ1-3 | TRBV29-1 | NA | CSVGLDSRGNTIYF | TGCAGCGTTGGTTTGGACAGCCGTGGAAACACCATATATTTT
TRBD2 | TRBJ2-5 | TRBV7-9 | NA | CASSSRGSQETQYF | TGTGCCAGCAGCTCGCGGGGGAGCCAAGAGACCCAGTACTTC
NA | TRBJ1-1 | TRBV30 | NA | CAWSLMMNTEAFF | TGTGCCTGGAGTCTCATGATGAACACTGAAGCTTTCTTT
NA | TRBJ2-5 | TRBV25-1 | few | CASSAGLAPGEETQYF | TGTGCCAGCAGTGCGGGACTGGCCCCGGGGGAAGAGACCCAGTACTTC
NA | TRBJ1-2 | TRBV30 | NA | CAWSPDSGGYTF | TGTGCCTGGAGTCCCGACAGTGGTGGCTACACCTTC
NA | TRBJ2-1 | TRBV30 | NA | CAGSYGNEQFF | TGTGCCGGATCCTATGGCAATGAGCAGTTCTTC
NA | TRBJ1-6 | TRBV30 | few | CAWSVRGAGASSPLHF | TGTGCCTGGAGTGTACGGGGGGCGGGGGCGAGTTCACCCCTCCACTTT
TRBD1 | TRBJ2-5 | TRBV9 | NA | CASSVGTGVGETQYF | TGTGCCAGCAGCGTAGGGACAGGGGTGGGAGAGACCCAGTACTTC
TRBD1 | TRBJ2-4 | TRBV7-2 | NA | CASSSQQGERAKNIQYF | TGTGCCAGCAGCTCCCAACAGGGGGAACGAGCCAAAAACATTCAGTACTTC
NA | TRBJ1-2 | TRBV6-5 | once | CASRQDGVYGYTF | TGTGCCAGCAGGCAGGACGGGGTCTATGGCTACACCTTC
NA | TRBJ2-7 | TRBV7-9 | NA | CASSLASRGEQYF | TGTGCCAGCAGCTTAGCTAGCAGGGGTGAGCAGTACTTC
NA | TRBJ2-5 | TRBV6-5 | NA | CASSEMGHSETQYF | TGTGCCAGCAGTGAAATGGGACACTCGGAGACCCAGTACTTC
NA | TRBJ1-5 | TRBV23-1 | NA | CASSQQDKSNPQHF | TGCGCCAGCAGTCAACAGGATAAGAGCAACCCCCAGCATTTT
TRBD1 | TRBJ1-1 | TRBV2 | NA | CASSGQGVGLAEAFF | TGTGCCAGCAGTGGACAGGGTGTTGGGCTGGCTGAAGCTTTCTTT
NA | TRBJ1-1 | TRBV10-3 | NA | CAIKKERGMNTEAFF | TGTGCCATCAAGAAAGAACGGGGAATGAACACTGAAGCTTTCTTT
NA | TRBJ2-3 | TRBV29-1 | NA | CSVGTGSTDTQYF | TGCAGCGTTGGGACGGGGAGCACAGATACGCAGTATTTT
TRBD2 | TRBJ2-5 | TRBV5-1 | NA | CASSSGTSGGETQYF | TGCGCCAGCAGCTCCGGGACTAGTGGGGGAGAGACCCAGTACTTC
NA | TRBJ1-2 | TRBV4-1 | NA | CASSQDRSSRSSQYGYTF | TGCGCCAGCAGCCAAGATCGAAGTAGCAGATCCTCACAATATGGCTACACCTTC
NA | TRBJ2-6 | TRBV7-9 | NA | CGVGSGANVLTF | TGTGGGGTCGGCTCTGGGGCCAACGTCCTGACTTTC
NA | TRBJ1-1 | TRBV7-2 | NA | CASSLAPGAHTEAFF | TGTGCCAGCAGCTTAGCGCCGGGGGCGCACACTGAAGCTTTCTTT
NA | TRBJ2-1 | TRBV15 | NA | CATSRALDNEQFF | TGTGCCACCAGCAGAGCATTGGACAATGAGCAGTTCTTC
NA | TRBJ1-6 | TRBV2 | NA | CASSMRQVSSPLHF | TGTGCCAGCAGTATGAGACAGGTTTCTTCACCCCTCCACTTT
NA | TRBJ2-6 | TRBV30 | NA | CAWSGANVLTF | TGTGCCTGGTCTGGGGCCAACGTCCTGACTTTC
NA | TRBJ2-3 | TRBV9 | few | CASSPARVKDTQYF | TGTGCCAGCAGCCCAGCCCGTGTCAAAGATACGCAGTATTTT
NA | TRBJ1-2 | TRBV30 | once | CAWSVFIYGYTF | TGTGCCTGGAGTGTTTTCATCTATGGCTACACCTTC
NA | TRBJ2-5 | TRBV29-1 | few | CSVALAAGETQYF | TGCAGCGTTGCTCTGGCGGCCGGAGAGACCCAGTACTTC
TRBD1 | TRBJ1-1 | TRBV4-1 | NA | CASSQPGQGRTEAFF | TGCGCCAGCAGCCAACCGGGACAGGGGCGCACTGAAGCTTTCTTT
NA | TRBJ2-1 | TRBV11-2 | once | CASSRTVDGEQFF | TGTGCCAGCAGCCGCACAGTAGATGGTGAGCAGTTCTTC
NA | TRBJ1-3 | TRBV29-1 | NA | CSVRRSSGNTIYF | TGCAGCGTAAGAAGGAGCTCTGGAAACACCATATATTTT
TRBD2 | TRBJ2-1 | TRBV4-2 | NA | CASSQDLASGGVGQFF | TGTGCCAGCAGCCAAGATCTGGCTAGCGGGGGGGTCGGGCAGTTCTTC
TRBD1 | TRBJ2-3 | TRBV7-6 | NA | CASSSAGTGTDTQYF | TGTGCCAGCAGCTCAGCCGGGACAGGCACAGATACGCAGTATTTT
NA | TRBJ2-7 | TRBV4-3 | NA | CASADGYEQYF | TGCGCCAGCGCGGACGGTTACGAGCAGTACTTC
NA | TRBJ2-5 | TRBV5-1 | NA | CASSLNDRETQYF | TGCGCCAGCAGCTTGAACGACAGGGAGACCCAGTACTTC
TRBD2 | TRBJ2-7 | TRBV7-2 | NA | CASSSPLAGFSYEQYF | TGTGCCAGCAGCTCACCTCTAGCGGGGTTCTCCTACGAGCAGTACTTC
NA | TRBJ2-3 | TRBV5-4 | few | CASSLGRTSTDTQYF | TGTGCCAGCAGCTTGGGACGGACTAGCACAGATACGCAGTATTTT
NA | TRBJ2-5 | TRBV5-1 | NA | CASSLAVTGSQETQYF | TGCGCCAGCAGCTTGGCCGTTACAGGTAGTCAAGAGACCCAGTACTTC
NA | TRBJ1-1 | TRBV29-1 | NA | CSVPSGPKAFF | TGCAGCGTCCCCTCGGGGCCTAAAGCTTTCTTT
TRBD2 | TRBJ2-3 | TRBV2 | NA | CASRTSGGADTQYF | TGTGCCAGCCGGACTAGTGGCGGGGCAGATACGCAGTATTTT
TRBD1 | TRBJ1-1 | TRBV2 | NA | CASSDRTGATEAFF | TGTGCCAGCAGTGATCGGACAGGGGCCACTGAAGCTTTCTTT
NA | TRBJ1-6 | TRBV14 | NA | CASSQWGPGRGNSPLHF | TGTGCCAGCAGCCAATGGGGACCGGGACGGGGGAATTCACCCCTCCACTTT
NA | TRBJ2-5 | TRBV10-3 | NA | CAISATKGTGQETQYF | TGTGCCATCAGTGCGACTAAGGGCACAGGGCAAGAGACCCAGTACTTC
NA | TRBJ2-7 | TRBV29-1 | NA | CSVVVGTTLSYEQYF | TGCAGCGTTGTCGTCGGGACAACTCTCTCCTACGAGCAGTACTTC
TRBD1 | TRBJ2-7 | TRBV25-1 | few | CASSAGNRGLYEQYF | TGTGCCAGCAGTGCGGGGAACAGGGGGTTGTACGAGCAGTACTTC
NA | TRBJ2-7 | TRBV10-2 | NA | CASSESSGTVSSYEQYF | TGCGCCAGCAGTGAGTCGAGCGGGACAGTTAGCTCCTACGAGCAGTACTTC